Each of the 5 T cell receptor beta chains below was sequenced from the same sample in a study of blood T cells in healthy people across ages. A second PCR, run for roughly 7 to 12 cycles, used a sample-barcoded 5' primer plus a J-beta primer mix. TCRdb called the 5' RACE reads again in MiXCR, with one record for every CDR3 protein. The data hold around 820,000 distinct CDR3 sequences, with just under 25% observed a single time. The same specimen was also included in a second study, on T cells of mothers and their children.

The sequencing input was blood. All receptors derive from a boy aged 10-17 years in good health.

The V and J genes are TRBV4-1 and TRBJ1-4; TRBD1 aligns across 8 bases. The CDR3 covers 18 residues. Germline V gives CDR1 MGHRA, CDR2 YSYEKL. V was pared by 0 bases and J by 3 bases, with 9 bases of the junction left unmatched. The CDR3 region is CASSQETLRTGSNEKLFF. Written as DNA, the CDR3 is TGCGCCAGCAGCCAAGAAACCCTCCGGACAGGGTCTAATGAAAAACTGTTTTTT.

The rearrangement joins TRBV10-3 to TRBJ1-1; D not resolved. With 3 bases removed from V and 0 bases from J, the gap between germline ends came to 11 bases. The germline gives CDR1 ENHRY, CDR2 SYGVKD. This CDR3 is 15 amino acids long. CDR3 DNA sequence: TGTGCCATCAGTGAAGAGGGCAGAATGAACACTGAAGCTTTCTTT. Amino acids: CAISEEGRMNTEAFF.

This clonotype has more than one count but fewer than ten. J is TRBJ2-1 and V is TRBV20-1, with D perhaps assigned TRBD1 or TRBD2 (5 bases each). CDR3 length equals 19 residues. Germline CDR1 reads DFQATT; CDR2 reads SNEGSKA (reference sequence). Trimming shortened V by 0 bases and J by 0 bases, and 21 bases separated the two germline ends. Here the CDR3 reads CSARDRGGGAVSSYNEQFF. CDR3 in DNA: TGCAGTGCTAGAGATCGGGGCGGTGGGGCGGTGAGCTCCTACAATGAGCAGTTCTTC.

This chain links TRBV28 with TRBJ1-2; possible D gene TRBD1, 5 bases. Per the germline V gene, CDR1 is MDHEN and CDR2 is SYDVKM. Trimming cost V 8 bases and J 7 bases, with 11 bases left between them. This CDR3 is built from 11 residues. This chain's CDR3 is CASAWGGGYTF. As DNA, the CDR3 is TGTGCCAGCGCCTGGGGGGGTGGCTACACCTTC.

The CDR3 reads CASSPGGTGAIGETQYF. CDR3 DNA: TGTGCCAGCAGCCCTGGAGGGACAGGGGCGATTGGAGAGACCCAGTACTTC. The gene calls are TRBV9 and TRBJ2-5; 10 bases line up with TRBD1. This CDR3 comprises 17 residues. Germline trimming cut 4 bases from V and 4 bases from J; bases unmatched to any gene: 13. Germline assignment: CDR1 SGDLS and CDR2 YYNGEE.